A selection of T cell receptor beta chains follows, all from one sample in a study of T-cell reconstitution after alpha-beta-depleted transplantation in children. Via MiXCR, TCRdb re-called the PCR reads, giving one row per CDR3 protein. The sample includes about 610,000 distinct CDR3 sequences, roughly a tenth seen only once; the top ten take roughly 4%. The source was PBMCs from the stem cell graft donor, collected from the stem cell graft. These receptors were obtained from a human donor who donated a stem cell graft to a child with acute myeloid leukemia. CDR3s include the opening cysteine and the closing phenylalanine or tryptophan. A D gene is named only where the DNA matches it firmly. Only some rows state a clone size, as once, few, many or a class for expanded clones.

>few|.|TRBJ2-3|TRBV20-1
CSAGKPWGEGTQYF
TGCAGTGCTGGAAAGCCCTGGGGGGAAGGTACGCAGTATTTT
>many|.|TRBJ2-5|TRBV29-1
CSVDRGKETQYF
TGCAGCGTTGACCGCGGGAAAGAGACCCAGTACTTC
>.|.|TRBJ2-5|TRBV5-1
CASSSLLSGLAVETQYF
TGCGCCAGCAGCTCCCTTTTGAGCGGGCTGGCGGTAGAGACCCAGTACTTC
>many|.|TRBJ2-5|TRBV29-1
CSVRTGETQYF
TGCAGCGTACGGACTGGTGAGACCCAGTACTTC
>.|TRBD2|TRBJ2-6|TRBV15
CATSRDRGGVSGANVLTF
TGTGCCACCAGCAGAGATCGGGGGGGAGTCTCTGGGGCCAACGTCCTGACTTTC
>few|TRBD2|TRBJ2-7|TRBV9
CASSSPPGTSFHEQYF
TGTGCCAGCAGCTCTCCCCCGGGGACTAGCTTCCACGAGCAGTACTTC
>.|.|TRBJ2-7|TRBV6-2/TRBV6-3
CASGVYEQYF
TGTGCCAGCGGAGTTTACGAGCAGTACTTC
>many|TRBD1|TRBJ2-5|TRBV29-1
CSARQGVVETQYF
TGCAGCGCCCGACAGGGGGTTGTCGAGACCCAGTACTTC
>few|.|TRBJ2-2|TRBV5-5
CASSLSQGWAGELFF
TGTGCCAGCAGCTTGTCGCAAGGGTGGGCCGGGGAGCTGTTTTTT
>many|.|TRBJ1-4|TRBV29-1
CSASGTQGEKLFF
TGCAGCGCCTCCGGGACCCAGGGGGAAAAACTGTTTTTT
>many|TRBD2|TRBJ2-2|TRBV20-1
CSASNKAGGVRELFF
TGCAGTGCTAGTAACAAAGCGGGAGGTGTCCGGGAGCTGTTTTTT
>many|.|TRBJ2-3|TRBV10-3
CAIQGRGTDTQYF
TGTGCCATTCAGGGACGGGGCACAGATACGCAGTATTTT
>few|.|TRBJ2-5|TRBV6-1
CASYRTQLETQYF
TGTGCCAGCTATAGGACACAACTAGAGACCCAGTACTTC
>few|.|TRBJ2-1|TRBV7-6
CASSLPEAHEQFF
TGTGCCAGCAGTCTCCCTGAGGCACATGAGCAGTTCTTC
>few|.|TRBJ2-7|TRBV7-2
CASSLAGPGPSRGQYF
TGTGCCAGCAGCTTAGCGGGACCGGGACCCTCAAGAGGGCAGTACTTC
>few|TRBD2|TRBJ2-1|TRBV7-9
CASSFSGRSSYNEQFF
TGTGCCAGCAGCTTTAGCGGGAGATCGTCCTACAATGAGCAGTTCTTC
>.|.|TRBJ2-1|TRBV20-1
CSARAGTANEQFF
TGCAGTGCTAGAGCAGGGACCGCCAATGAGCAGTTCTTC
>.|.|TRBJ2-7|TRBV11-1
CASRRSGPHEQYF
TGTGCCAGCAGGCGTTCTGGCCCCCACGAGCAGTACTTC
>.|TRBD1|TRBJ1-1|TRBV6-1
CASGTRTGVNTEAFF
TGTGCCAGCGGAACCCGGACAGGGGTGAACACTGAAGCTTTCTTT
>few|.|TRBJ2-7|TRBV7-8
CASSLAELSSYEQYF
TGTGCCAGCAGCTTAGCGGAACTGAGCTCCTACGAGCAGTACTTC
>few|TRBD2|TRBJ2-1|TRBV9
CASSPSKPGRAANEQFF
TGTGCCAGCAGCCCCTCCAAGCCCGGGAGGGCCGCCAATGAGCAGTTCTTC
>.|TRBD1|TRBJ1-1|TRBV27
CASSVQGNVRAFF
TGTGCCAGCAGTGTACAGGGGAATGTGAGAGCTTTCTTT
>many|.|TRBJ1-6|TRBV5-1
CASSLTGAWSNSPLHF
TGCGCCAGCAGCTTGACGGGGGCTTGGTCTAATTCACCCCTCCACTTT
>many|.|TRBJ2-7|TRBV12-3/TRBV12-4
CASSLDSTYEQYF
TGTGCCAGCAGTTTAGACTCCACCTACGAGCAGTACTTC
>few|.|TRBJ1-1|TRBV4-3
CASSQEPTGGTEAFF
TGCGCCAGCAGCCAAGAACCGACCGGGGGAACTGAAGCTTTCTTT
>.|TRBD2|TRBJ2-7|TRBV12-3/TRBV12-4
CASSGGGDTPYEQYF
TGTGCCAGCAGTGGGGGGGGGGATACGCCCTACGAGCAGTACTTC
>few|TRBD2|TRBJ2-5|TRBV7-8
CASSLGNLAGEETQYF
TGTGCCAGCAGCTTAGGTAACCTAGCGGGAGAAGAGACCCAGTACTTC
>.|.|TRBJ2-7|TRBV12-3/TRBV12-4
CASSQVSLQQYF
TGTGCCAGCAGCCAAGTATCTCTACAGCAGTACTTC